This TCR beta chain was profiled in a study of blood T cell repertoires in COVID-19. Study context: Sources were T cells, B-cell-depleted T cells, or PBMCs; the material itself was cDNA or gDNA.

Original data processing: Reference gene primer amplification gave nucleated cell count estimates. Profiling relied on immunoSEQ multiplex PCR, and the TCRdb table lists in-frame clones only, not all of them. The D gene and trimming were derived from the DNA, and the V and J assignments and clone size from that table. Counted here are approximately 330,000 clones, 87% occurring once; the ten biggest clones make up more than 7.5%. CDR3 length: 17 amino acids. V shed 2 bases, J shed 4 bases, and the junction held 13 bases outside the gene matches. Germline V gives CDR1 MNHEY, CDR2 SVGEGT. The genes are TRBV6-2 or TRBV6-3 and TRBJ2-5, with 7 bases matching TRBD2. This TCR derives from a man aged 30-40 years with COVID-19, enrolled during active disease. Source material: peripheral blood. The CDR3: CASSYGVSSGKGETQYF. The CDR3 DNA sequence: TGTGCCAGCAGTTACGGGGTGTCTAGCGGAAAAGGAGAGACCCAGTACTTC.